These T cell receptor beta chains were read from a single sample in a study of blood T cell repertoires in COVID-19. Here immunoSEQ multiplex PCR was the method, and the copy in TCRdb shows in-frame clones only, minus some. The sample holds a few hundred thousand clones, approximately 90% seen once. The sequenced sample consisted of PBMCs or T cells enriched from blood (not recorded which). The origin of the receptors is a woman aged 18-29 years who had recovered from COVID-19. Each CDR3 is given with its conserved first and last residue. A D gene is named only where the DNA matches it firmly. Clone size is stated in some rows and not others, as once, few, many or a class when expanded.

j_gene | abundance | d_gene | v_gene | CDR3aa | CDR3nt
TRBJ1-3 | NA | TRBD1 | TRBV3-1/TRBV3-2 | CASGNRGSGNTIYF | TGTGCCAGCGGAAACAGGGGATCTGGAAACACCATATATTTT
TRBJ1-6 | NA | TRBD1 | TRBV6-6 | CASSIQGDSPLHF | TGTGCCAGCAGCATTCAGGGGGATTCACCCCTCCACTTT
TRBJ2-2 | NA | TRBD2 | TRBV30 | CAWVEGVTSGNTGELFF | TGTGCCTGGGTAGAGGGGGTGACTAGCGGGAACACCGGGGAGCTGTTTTTT
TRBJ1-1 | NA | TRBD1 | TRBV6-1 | CASREQGGSVNTEAFF | TGTGCCAGCAGAGAACAGGGGGGCTCGGTGAACACTGAAGCTTTCTTT
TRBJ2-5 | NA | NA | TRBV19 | CASSIFGDLQETQYF | TGTGCCAGTAGTATATTCGGGGACTTGCAAGAGACCCAGTACTTC
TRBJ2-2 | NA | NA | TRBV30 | CAWSVVRFAGELFF | TGTGCCTGGAGTGTAGTGCGGTTTGCCGGGGAGCTGTTTTTT
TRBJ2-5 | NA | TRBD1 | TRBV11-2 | CASSSRTGTGLETQYF | TGTGCCAGCAGCTCCCGAACCGGGACAGGGTTGGAGACCCAGTACTTC
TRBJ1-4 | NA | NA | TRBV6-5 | CASTRGGELFF | TGTGCCAGCACCCGAGGTGGCGAACTGTTTTTT
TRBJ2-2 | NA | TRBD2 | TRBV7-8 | CASSFLAVNTGELFF | TGTGCCAGCAGCTTCCTAGCGGTAAACACCGGGGAGCTGTTTTTT
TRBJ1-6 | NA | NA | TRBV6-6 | CASCLQGSLGDSPLHF | TGTGCCAGCTGCTTACAGGGAAGTTTGGGGGATTCACCCCTCCACTTT
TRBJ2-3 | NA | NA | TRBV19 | CATSGVAGTQYF | TGTGCCACTTCCGGGGTGGCGGGAACGCAGTATTTT
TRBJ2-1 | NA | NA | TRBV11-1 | CASSPWTDNEQFF | TGTGCCAGCAGCCCATGGACAGACAATGAGCAGTTCTTC
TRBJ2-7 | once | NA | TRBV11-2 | CASSLSEGATYEQYF | TGTGCCAGCAGCTTATCGGAGGGGGCAACCTACGAGCAGTACTTC
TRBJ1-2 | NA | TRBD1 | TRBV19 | CASSPPGQRYGYTF | TGTGCCAGTAGTCCGCCGGGACAGCGCTATGGCTACACCTTC
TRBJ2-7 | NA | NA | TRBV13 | CASSRRGLPYEQYF | TGTGCCAGCAGCCGGAGAGGGCTGCCCTACGAGCAGTACTTC
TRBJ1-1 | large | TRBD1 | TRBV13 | CASSLPGQGIDEAFF | TGTGCCAGCAGTCTCCCGGGACAGGGTATCGATGAAGCTTTCTTT
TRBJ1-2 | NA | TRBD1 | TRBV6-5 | CASRGTGVNYGYTF | TGTGCCAGCAGGGGGACAGGGGTAAACTATGGCTACACCTTC
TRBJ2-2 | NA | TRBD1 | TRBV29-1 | CSVEEPDMAGGTGELFF | TGCAGCGTTGAAGAGCCTGATATGGCAGGGGGAACCGGGGAGCTGTTTTTT
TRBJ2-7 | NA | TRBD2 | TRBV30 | CAWSFGTSGELSYEQYF | TGTGCCTGGAGTTTCGGGACTAGCGGGGAACTCTCCTACGAGCAGTACTTC
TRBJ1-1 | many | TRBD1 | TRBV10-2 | CASSDPGQGNTEAFF | TGCGCCAGCAGTGACCCGGGACAGGGGAACACTGAAGCTTTCTTT
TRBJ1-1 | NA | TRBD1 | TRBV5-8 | CASSLQGDTEAFF | TGTGCCAGCAGCTTACAGGGGGACACTGAAGCTTTCTTT
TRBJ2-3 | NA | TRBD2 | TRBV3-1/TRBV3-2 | CASSQFQRGADTQYF | TGTGCCAGCAGCCAATTTCAGCGGGGGGCAGATACGCAGTATTTT
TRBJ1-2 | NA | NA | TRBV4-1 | CASSQMEALYGYTF | TGCGCCAGCAGCCAAATGGAGGCCCTCTATGGCTACACCTTC
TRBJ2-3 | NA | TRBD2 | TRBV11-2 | CASSTRTSSDTQYF | TGTGCCAGCAGCACCCGGACTAGCTCAGATACGCAGTATTTT
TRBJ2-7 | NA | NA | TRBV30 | CAWLRGLGYEQYF | TGTGCCTGGCTGCGGGGCCTCGGCTACGAGCAGTACTTC
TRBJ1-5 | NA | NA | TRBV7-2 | CASSYQRGNQPQHF | TGTGCCAGCAGCTACCAGAGGGGCAATCAGCCCCAGCATTTT
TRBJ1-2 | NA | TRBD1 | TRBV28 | CASRYRGLTSYGYTF | TGTGCCAGCAGATACAGGGGCCTAACCTCCTATGGCTACACCTTC
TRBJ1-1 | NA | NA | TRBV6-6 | CASSYSTFGDTEAFF | TGTGCCAGCAGTTACTCGACTTTCGGGGACACTGAAGCTTTCTTT
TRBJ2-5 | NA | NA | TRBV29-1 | CSVAGRRIGETQYF | TGCAGCGTTGCTGGCAGGAGGATAGGGGAGACCCAGTACTTC
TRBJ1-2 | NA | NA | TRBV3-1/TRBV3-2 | CASSQERALNYGYTF | TGTGCCAGCAGCCAAGAGAGGGCCCTTAACTATGGCTACACCTTC
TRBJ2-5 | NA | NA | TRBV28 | CASYGAGAPNQEIQYF | TGTGCCAGCTACGGGGCAGGGGCCCCCAACCAAGAGATCCAGTACTTC
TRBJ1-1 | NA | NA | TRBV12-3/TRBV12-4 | CASSFGHPKGFF | TGTGCCAGCAGTTTCGGACACCCGAAAGGCTTCTTT
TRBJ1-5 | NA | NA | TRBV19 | CASSIEGRSGYSNQPQHF | TGTGCCAGTAGTATAGAAGGCCGAAGCGGTTATAGCAATCAGCCCCAGCATTTT
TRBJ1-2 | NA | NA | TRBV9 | CASSGGGPAKGYTF | TGTGCCAGCAGCGGCGGCGGGCCAGCCAAAGGCTACACCTTC
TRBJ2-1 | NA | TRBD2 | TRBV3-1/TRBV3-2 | CASSTRGGSYNEQFF | TGTGCCAGCAGCACTCGCGGGGGTTCCTACAATGAGCAGTTCTTC
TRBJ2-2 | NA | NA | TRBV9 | CASSLSGQPNTGELFF | TGTGCCAGCAGCCTTTCCGGACAGCCGAACACCGGGGAGCTGTTTTTT
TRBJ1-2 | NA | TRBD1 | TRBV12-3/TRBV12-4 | CASSGGQGYGYTF | TGTGCCAGCAGCGGGGGACAGGGCTATGGCTACACCTTC
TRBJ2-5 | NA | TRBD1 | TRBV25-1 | CASRGPGQLGAQYF | TGTGCCAGCAGGGGACCGGGACAGCTTGGAGCCCAGTACTTC
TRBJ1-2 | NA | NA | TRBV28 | CASSFGGVSRGYTF | TGTGCCAGCAGTTTCGGGGGTGTCTCTCGTGGCTACACCTTC
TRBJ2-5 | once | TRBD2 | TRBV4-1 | CASRLAGVGWETQYF | TGCGCCAGCCGCCTAGCGGGAGTCGGTTGGGAGACCCAGTACTTC
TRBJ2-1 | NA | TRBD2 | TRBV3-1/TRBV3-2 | CASSQGGGSYNEQFF | TGTGCCAGCAGCCAGGGGGGGGGCTCCTACAATGAGCAGTTCTTC
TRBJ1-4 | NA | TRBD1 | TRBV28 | CASSPQLTGWGEKLFF | TGTGCCAGCAGTCCCCAACTGACAGGGTGGGGGGAAAAACTGTTTTTT
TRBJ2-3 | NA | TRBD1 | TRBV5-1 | CASTTGADTQYF | TGCGCCAGCACTACAGGGGCCGATACGCAGTATTTT
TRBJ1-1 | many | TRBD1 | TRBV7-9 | CASSTGTANTEAFF | TGTGCCAGCAGCACCGGGACAGCGAACACTGAAGCTTTCTTT
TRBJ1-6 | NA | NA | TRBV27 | CASSLVVSGSYNSPLHF | TGTGCCAGCAGTTTAGTTGTTAGCGGTTCCTATAATTCACCCCTCCACTTT
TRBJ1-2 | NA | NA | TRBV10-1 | CASSESRANYGYTF | TGCGCCAGCAGTGAGTCGAGGGCGAACTATGGCTACACCTTC
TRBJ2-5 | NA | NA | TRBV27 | CASSFSSRHGETQYF | TGTGCCAGCAGTTTTTCCAGCCGCCACGGGGAGACCCAGTACTTC
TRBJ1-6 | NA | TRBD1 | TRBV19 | CASWGQGDSPLHF | TGTGCCAGTTGGGGACAGGGCGATTCACCCCTCCACTTT
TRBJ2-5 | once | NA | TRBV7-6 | CASSLQGPSGAQYF | TGTGCCAGCAGCCTCCAGGGCCCCTCGGGGGCCCAGTACTTC
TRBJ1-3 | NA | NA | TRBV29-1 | CSGRGLGNTIYF | TGCAGCGGGAGAGGTCTTGGAAACACCATATATTTT
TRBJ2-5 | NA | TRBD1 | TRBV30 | CAWSPTIPGQGVRETQYF | TGTGCCTGGAGTCCAACAATCCCGGGACAGGGGGTCCGGGAGACCCAGTACTTC
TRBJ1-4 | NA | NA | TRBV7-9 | CASPKGFPNEKLFF | TGTGCCAGCCCTAAGGGGTTTCCAAATGAAAAACTGTTTTTT
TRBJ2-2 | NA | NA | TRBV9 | CASSVGESAGELFF | TGTGCCAGCAGCGTAGGGGAGTCGGCGGGGGAGCTGTTTTTT
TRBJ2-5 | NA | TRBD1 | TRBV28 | CASSAPTGWRETQYF | TGTGCCAGCAGCGCTCCGACAGGGTGGAGAGAGACCCAGTACTTC
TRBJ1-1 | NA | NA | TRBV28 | CASSFVVTRATEAFF | TGTGCCAGCAGTTTCGTCGTGACACGAGCCACTGAAGCTTTCTTT